Listed here is a single T cell receptor beta chain. What it recognizes is unknown. These data belong to a study of regulatory T cells in long-lasting Graves disease. Broader study findings: For persistent Graves' patients, TCR diversity was lower than for newly diagnosed ones.

The TCR beta library used iRepertoire HTBI primers with Arm-PCR amplification of CDR3. TCRdb passed the multiplex PCR reads through MiXCR, listing each CDR3 protein once. This table holds around 400,000 distinct CDR3 sequences, 23% found once. Time point of the sample: persistent/refractory GD, antithyroid drugs over 5 years with positive TRAb. PBMCs were the source of the RNA used for TCR sequencing. Here the sequenced sample was peripheral blood mononuclear cells (PBMCs), taken when the disease was refractory, from a patient treated with antithyroid drugs. This receptor was identified in a female donor with Graves disease.

CDR3 protein: CSLSGTSGYEQYF. The CDR3 DNA reads as TGCAGTCTATCCGGGACTAGCGGCTACGAGCAGTACTTC. The V call is TRBV20-1, the J call TRBJ2-7; TRBD2 aligns across 11 bases. Germline CDR1 and CDR2: DFQATT and SNEGSKA (reference sequence). With V trimmed by 8 bases and J by 3 bases, 6 bases remained unmatched. This CDR3 comprises 13 residues.